Listed here are 30 T cell receptor beta chains from one sample, sequenced in a study of CD8+ T cells in alopecia areata. Stated treatment: oral pan-JAK inhibitor, 5-10 mg twice daily. RNA extraction and reverse transcription yielded cDNA as sequencing template. The assay was immunoSEQ multiplex PCR, and TCRdb's table has in-frame clones only and misses some. The sample lists about 190,000 clones, approximately 67% occurring once. The source material was CD4+ T cells sorted from blood, sampled around week 50, from a patient treated with tofacitinib. These TCRs come from a human donor with alopecia areata.

This chain connects TRBV4-3 to TRBJ1-1; perhaps TRBD1 as D (5 bases). CDR1 and CDR2 from the germline V gene are LGHNA and YSLEER. Trimming stripped 0 bases from V and 5 bases from J, with 10 bases between. The CDR3 loop spans 14 amino acids. The CDR3 is CASSQDLWGTEAFF. The DNA of the CDR3 is TGCGCCAGCAGCCAAGATCTTTGGGGGACTGAAGCTTTCTTT.

V is TRBV7-2 and J is TRBJ2-1, with 9 bases matching TRBD2. CDR3 length: 17 residues. The J segment lost 1 base and the V segment lost 1 base, leaving 5 bases of the junction unmatched. Germline V gives CDR1 SGHTA, CDR2 FQGNSA. DNA for the CDR3: TGTGCCAGCAGCTTAGTAGGCGGGGGGGCATCCTACAATGAGCAGTTCTTC. This gives the protein CASSLVGGGASYNEQFF.

The CDR3 loop is CASSWGLTNTEAFF. The CDR3 nucleotides are TGTGCCAGCAGCTGGGGGTTGACAAACACTGAAGCTTTCTTT. The chain couples TRBV5-4 to TRBJ1-1; TRBD1 might be the D (5 bases). The CDR3 contains 14 residues. The germline CDR1 and CDR2 sequences are SGHNT and YYREEE (reference sequence). With 3 bases removed from V and 2 bases from J, the gap between germline ends came to 11 bases.

The chain employs TRBV29-1 and TRBJ2-1, with D possibly matching TRBD2 (7 bases). V lost 7 bases to trimming and J lost 4 bases, with 20 bases between them. The length of the CDR3 is 15 residues. Germline CDR1 reads SQVTM; CDR2 reads ANQGSEA. This CDR3 reads CSAPEGGGPYNEQFF. The CDR3, as DNA: TGCAGCGCCCCTGAAGGGGGGGGGCCGTACAATGAGCAGTTCTTC.

This clone came up once. This rearrangement joins TRBV12-5 to TRBJ2-1, with 8 bases lining up with TRBD2. Per the germline V gene, CDR1 is LGHNT and CDR2 is FRNRAP. This CDR3 contains 16 residues. V shed 6 bases, J shed 7 bases, and the junction held 14 bases outside the gene matches. CDR3 loop: CASGPINGGARNEQFF. The DNA for the CDR3 is TGTGCTAGTGGACCCATAAACGGGGGGGCCAGGAATGAGCAGTTCTTC. Together with reference TRBV12-5 and TRBJ2-1, the CDR3 gives the full variable domain: DARVTQTPRHKVTEMGQEVTMRCQPILGHNTVFWYRQTMMQGLELLAYFRNRAPLDDSGMPKDRFSAEMPDATLATLKIQPSEPRDSAVYFCASGPINGGARNEQFFGPGTRLTVL.

The chain carries TRBV29-1 and TRBJ1-1; D call uncertain. This CDR3 region has 11 residues. The V end lost 8 bases, the J end lost 1 base, and 8 bases lay between the germline ends. CDR1 and CDR2 (germline): SQVTM, ANQGSEA. This chain's CDR3 is CSIGRNTEAFF. Here the CDR3 DNA reads TGCAGCATTGGTCGGAACACTGAAGCTTTCTTT.

J is TRBJ2-7 and V is TRBV2; 10 positions agree with TRBD2. Germline CDR1 reads SNHLY; CDR2 reads FYNNEI. Trimming at V came to 8 bases and at J to 2 bases, leaving 6 bases not matched to a gene. This CDR3 is 14 amino acids long. CDR3 region: CASRRAGGTYEQYF. CDR3 sequence (DNA): TGTGCCAGCCGAAGAGCGGGGGGGACCTACGAGCAGTACTTC.

The chain carries TRBV6-6 and TRBJ2-5; TRBD1 might be the D (6 bases). This CDR3 has 11 amino acids. The V end lost 6 bases, the J end lost 4 bases, and 6 bases lay between the germline ends. CDR1 and CDR2 from the germline V gene are MNHNY and SVGAGI (reference sequence). Written as DNA, the CDR3 is TGTGCCAGCAGACAGGGAGAGACCCAGTACTTC. This gives the protein CASRQGETQYF.

A note on this clone: This CDR3 is also generated by other DNA sequences in the sample. The V gene is TRBV29-1, the J gene TRBJ1-1; 8 bases match TRBD1. In germline, CDR1 is SQVTM, CDR2 ANQGSEA. V lost 7 bases to trimming and J lost 4 bases; unmatched junction nucleotides: 5. The CDR3 has 12 residues. CDR3 DNA: TGCAGCGCCGGACAGGGCGGCACTGAAGCTTTCTTT. Amino acids: CSAGQGGTEAFF.

J is TRBJ2-4 and V is TRBV11-2, with D perhaps TRBD1 (5 bases). This CDR3 comprises 14 residues. V was trimmed by 4 bases and J by 8 bases, leaving 15 bases between them. CDR1 and CDR2 (germline): SGHAT, FQNNGV. CDR3 DNA: TGTGCCAGCAGCTCATCATGGGTAGGGGACATTCAGTACTTC. It translates to CASSSSWVGDIQYF.

The chain employs TRBV6-1 and TRBJ1-1; D remains ambiguous. In germline, CDR1 is MNHNS, CDR2 SASEGT. The CDR3 contains 13 residues. V lost 4 bases, J lost 6 bases, and 12 bases lay in between. CDR3: CASSAIANPEAFF. CDR3 DNA: TGTGCCAGCAGTGCCATAGCCAACCCTGAAGCTTTCTTT.

This chain joins TRBV11-3 and TRBJ2-5, with D perhaps matching TRBD2 (6 bases). With 7 bases removed from V and 4 bases from J, the gap between germline ends came to 16 bases. The V gene's germline CDR1 is SGHNT and CDR2 YENEEA. This CDR3 has 14 residues. In nucleotides, the CDR3 is TGTGCCAGCACGGGGGACCGTTCTCGAGAGACCCAGTACTTC. Its protein is CASTGDRSRETQYF.

In its sample, this clone was seen a few times. The genes are TRBV7-2 and TRBJ2-1, with 10 bases fitting TRBD2. Germline CDR1 and CDR2: SGHTA and FQGNSA. Unmatched junction bases numbered 12, after V lost 5 bases and J lost 8 bases. The CDR3 consists of 16 residues. The CDR3, as DNA: TGTGCCAGCAGCCTCCCCAGCGGGGGGGCCCGTCATGAGCAGTTCTTC. Its translation: CASSLPSGGARHEQFF.

The chain carries TRBV18 and TRBJ2-1; possible D gene TRBD2, 5 bases. The CDR3 consists of 13 residues. V gave up 3 bases and J gave up 2 bases, with 5 bases separating them. The germline CDR1 and CDR2 sequences are KGHSH and LQKENI. The CDR3 DNA sequence: TGTGCCAGCTCACCCGGGACCTACAATGAGCAGTTCTTC. It encodes CASSPGTYNEQFF.

This chain links TRBV25-1 with TRBJ1-2, with D unresolved. From germline, CDR1 is MGHDK and CDR2 SYGVNS. V was cut by 0 bases and J by 8 bases, with 10 bases left in between. CDR3 length: 13 amino acids. CDR3 sequence: CASSEYKGLGYTF. The DNA for the CDR3 is TGTGCCAGCAGTGAATATAAAGGGTTGGGCTACACCTTC.

The rearrangement joins TRBV29-1 to TRBJ1-2; D remains unclear. Germline CDR1 SQVTM, CDR2 ANQGSEA. This CDR3 spans 12 amino acids. Deletions cut 3 bases from V and 2 bases from J, with 7 bases between. CDR3 DNA sequence: TGCAGCGTTGATGGTCAGAACTATGGCTACACCTTC. It encodes CSVDGQNYGYTF.

The chain couples TRBV29-1 to TRBJ1-2; no clear D. Germline loops: CDR1 SQVTM, CDR2 ANQGSEA. Trimming cost V 3 bases and J 5 bases, with 16 bases left between them. This CDR3 region has 14 residues. The CDR3 nucleotides are TGCAGCGTTGAGAACCCATGGAGGGCTTATGGCTACACCTTC. Residues: CSVENPWRAYGYTF. The full variable domain, rest sourced from reference TRBV29-1 and TRBJ1-2, is SAVISQKPSRDICQRGTSLTIQCQVDSQVTMMFWYRQQPGQSLTLIATANQGSEATYESGFVIDKFPISRPNLTFSTLTVSNMSPEDSSIYLCSVENPWRAYGYTFGSGTRLTVV.

The chain combines TRBV2 with TRBJ1-1; D may be TRBD1 (5 bases). The CDR3 length is 14 residues. CDR1 and CDR2 from the germline V gene are SNHLY and FYNNEI. Deletions cut 3 bases from V and 11 bases from J, with 19 bases between. CDR3 region: CASSDSAGGDRAFF. The DNA of the CDR3 is TGTGCCAGCAGTGATTCCGCGGGTGGGGACCGGGCTTTCTTT.

V and J are TRBV10-3 and TRBJ1-6, with D possibly matching TRBD1 (5 bases). The CDR3 length is 14 residues. Germline assignment: CDR1 ENHRY and CDR2 SYGVKD. V lost 3 bases and J 10 bases, leaving 13 bases between the germline ends. The CDR3 protein is CAISELQSGSPLHF. As DNA, the CDR3 is TGTGCCATCAGTGAATTACAGTCAGGGTCACCCCTCCACTTT.

V gene TRBV7-9 combines with J gene TRBJ2-1; no firm D call. V lost 7 bases and J 9 bases, leaving 10 bases between the germline ends. Germline V lookup: CDR1 SEHNR, CDR2 FQNEAQ (reference sequence). The CDR3 is 11 residues long. The CDR3 here is CASTLNREQFF. In DNA, the CDR3 is TGTGCCAGCACCCTAAACCGTGAGCAGTTCTTC.

This clone was seen only once. V is TRBV7-3 and J is TRBJ2-5, with D perhaps TRBD1 or TRBD2 (6 bases each). V gave up 2 bases and J gave up 2 bases, with 12 bases separating them. CDR1 and CDR2 from the germline V gene are SGHTA and FQGTGA. The CDR3 runs 15 residues. CDR3 bases: TGTGCCAGCAGCTTACTACGGGGGCCTCAAGAGACCCAGTACTTC. It codes for CASSLLRGPQETQYF.

This clone occurred a few times. In DNA form, the CDR3 reads TGTGCCTGGAGGGTGCAGGGTGGGGAAAAACTGTTTTTT. Translating gives CAWRVQGGEKLFF. The chain employs TRBV30 and TRBJ1-4; D is possibly TRBD1 (5 bases). The V and J ends lost 3 bases and 8 bases respectively, with 13 bases between them. CDR3 length equals 13 residues. The germline gives CDR1 GTSNPN, CDR2 SVGIG (reference sequence).

V gene TRBV27 combines with J gene TRBJ2-7, with 7 bases aligning to TRBD2. The ends lost 5 bases at V and 2 bases at J; junction bases unmatched: 9. Germline-derived CDR1 and CDR2 are MNHEY and SMNVEV (reference sequence). CDR3 length: 15 residues. In DNA, the CDR3 is TGTGCCAGCAGTCGGGCGGGAGTTAAAGCCTACGAGCAGTACTTC. It codes for CASSRAGVKAYEQYF.

The chain is built from TRBV7-3 and TRBJ2-3; maybe TRBD1 (6 bases). The CDR3 sequence is 15 residues long. The ends were cut back, 5 bases at V and 0 bases at J, with 12 bases in the middle. Germline loops: CDR1 SGHTA, CDR2 FQGTGA. CDR3 nucleotides: TGTGCCAGCAGCCCCGGGACATCTAGCACAGATACGCAGTATTTT. It encodes CASSPGTSSTDTQYF. The entire variable domain, with the rest obtained from reference TRBV7-3 and TRBJ2-3, is as follows: GAGVSQTPSNKVTEKGKYVELRCDPISGHTALYWYRQSLGQGPEFLIYFQGTGAADDSGLPNDRFFAVRPEGSVSTLKIQRTERGDSAVYLCASSPGTSSTDTQYFGPGTRLTVL.

The V call is TRBV7-2, the J call TRBJ1-5; TRBD1 agrees at 8 bases. The CDR3 runs 16 residues. Per the germline V gene, CDR1 is SGHTA and CDR2 is FQGNSA. The V segment lost 5 bases and the J segment 4 bases; nucleotides outside the gene matches: 10. Here the CDR3 DNA reads TGTGCCAGCAGCGTCGGACAGGGTGGAATTAATCAGCCCCAGCATTTT. Protein sequence: CASSVGQGGINQPQHF.

The chain combines TRBV5-1 with TRBJ2-1; 13 nucleotides align to TRBD2. This CDR3 has 19 residues. V gave up 4 bases and J gave up 0 bases; unmatched junction bases: 10. CDR1 and CDR2 (germline): SGHRS, YFSETQ. CDR3 loop: CASSVGLAGHESSYNEQFF. CDR3 DNA: TGCGCCAGCAGCGTGGGACTAGCGGGGCACGAGAGCTCCTACAATGAGCAGTTCTTC. Combining the CDR3 with reference TRBV5-1 and TRBJ2-1 gives the whole variable domain KAGVTQTPRYLIKTRGQQVTLSCSPISGHRSVSWYQQTPGQGLQFLFEYFSETQRNKGNFPGRFSGRQFSNSRSEMNVSTLELGDSALYLCASSVGLAGHESSYNEQFFGPGTRLTVL.

V gene TRBV11-2 combines with J gene TRBJ1-6; D might be TRBD1 (6 bases). V gave up 3 bases and J gave up 6 bases, with 18 bases separating them. This CDR3 comprises 17 residues. Germline V gene sequence: CDR1 SGHAT, CDR2 FQNNGV. The CDR3 loop reads CASSLQEVGAANSPLHF. The CDR3, as DNA: TGTGCCAGCAGCTTGCAGGAAGTGGGGGCAGCTAATTCACCCCTCCACTTT.

The chain couples TRBV11-2 to TRBJ2-7; D gene unclear. The ends were cut back, 0 bases at V and 6 bases at J, with 6 bases in the middle. The CDR3 contains 12 residues. The germline CDR1 and CDR2 sequences are SGHAT and FQNNGV. CDR3 in amino acids: CASSLEYAEQYF. DNA of the CDR3: TGTGCCAGCAGCTTAGAATATGCCGAGCAGTACTTC.

The J gene is TRBJ2-5, the V gene TRBV9, with a weak D call TRBD2 (5 bases). Deletions cut 0 bases from V and 4 bases from J, with 7 bases between. Germline V gene data show CDR1 as SGDLS and CDR2 as YYNGEE. CDR3 length: 13 amino acids. CDR3 amino acids: CASSVASSETQYF. The CDR3 nucleotides are TGTGCCAGCAGCGTAGCTAGCTCAGAGACCCAGTACTTC. Full variable domain (missing parts from reference TRBV9 and TRBJ2-5): DSGVTQTPKHLITATGQRVTLRCSPRSGDLSVYWYQQSLDQGLQFLIQYYNGEERAKGNILERFSAQQFPDLHSELNLSSLELGDSALYFCASSVASSETQYFGPGTRLLVL.

This clone was detected a few times. The DNA of the CDR3 is TGTGCCAGCAGCGCGATCACCGGGACTAGCGAATTCCAAGAGACCCAGTACTTC. Its translation: CASSAITGTSEFQETQYF. The chain links TRBV5-6 to TRBJ2-5, with 10 positions matching TRBD2. This CDR3 has 18 residues. V was clipped by 4 bases and J by 1 base; unmatched bases: 13. Germline loops: CDR1 SGHDT, CDR2 YYEEEE.